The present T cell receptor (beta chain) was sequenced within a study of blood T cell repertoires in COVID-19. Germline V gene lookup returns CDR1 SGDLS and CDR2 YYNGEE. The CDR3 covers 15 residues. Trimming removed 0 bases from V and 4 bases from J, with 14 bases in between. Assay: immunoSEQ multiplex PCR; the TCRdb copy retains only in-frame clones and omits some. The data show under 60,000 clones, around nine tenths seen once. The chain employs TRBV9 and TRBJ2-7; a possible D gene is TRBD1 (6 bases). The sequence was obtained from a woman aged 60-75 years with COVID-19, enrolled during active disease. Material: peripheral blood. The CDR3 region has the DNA TGTGCCAGCAGCGTAGGTCAGGGGATGATGTACGAGCAGTACTTC. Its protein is CASSVGQGMMYEQYF.